This TCR beta chain was profiled in a study of blood T cell repertoires in COVID-19. For the study at large: Acute and convalescent COVID-19 samples came from the United States, Italy and Spain.

Produced via immunoSEQ multiplex PCR; TCRdb's table is partial and in-frame only. The sample carries under 50,000 clones, 79% recorded once. Germline V gene data show CDR1 as ENHRY and CDR2 as SYGVKD. Trimming left V 2 bases short and J 6 bases short, with 5 bases between. This CDR3 has 12 residues. This chain joins TRBV10-3 and TRBJ2-1; weak D call: TRBD2 (5 bases). The clonotype was recovered from a man in his sixties or seventies with acute or convalescent COVID-19. The sequencing input was peripheral blood. The CDR3 is CAISEGGNEQFF. DNA of the CDR3: TGTGCCATCAGTGAGGGAGGCAATGAGCAGTTCTTC.